These 32 T cell receptor beta chains came from one sample sequenced in a study of T cells after yellow fever vaccination. One entry per CDR3 protein results from TCRdb running MiXCR on the 5' RACE reads. The sample lists about 340,000 distinct CDR3 sequences, roughly an eighth occurring once. Specimen: CD4+ T cells sorted from PBMCs, collected 15 days after the yellow fever booster vaccination. These receptors were obtained from a man aged 18-30 years who received the YFV17D yellow fever vaccine.

The CDR3 sequence: CASANTGQGSSEQYF. CDR3 bases: TGCGCCAGCGCGAACACGGGACAGGGAAGTAGCGAGCAGTACTTC. The J gene is TRBJ2-7, the V gene TRBV5-1; 9 bases align to TRBD1. After removal of 7 bases from V and 6 bases from J, the junction contained 14 bases not matched to a gene. Germline lookup yields CDR1 SGHRS and CDR2 YFSETQ. The CDR3 is 15 residues long.

This clonotype has a handful of counts. The V call is TRBV2, the J call TRBJ1-2; D not certain. CDR3 length: 11 residues. Germline CDR1 and CDR2: SNHLY and FYNNEI. The V and J ends lost 4 bases and 8 bases respectively, with 8 bases between them. The CDR3 loop is CASSAAVGYTF. The DNA for the CDR3 is TGTGCCAGCAGTGCCGCGGTGGGCTACACCTTC.

This clonotype has a handful of counts. The chain links TRBV20-1 to TRBJ2-7; 7 nucleotides agree with TRBD2. This CDR3 comprises 15 residues. V gave up 3 bases and J gave up 3 bases; unmatched junction bases: 11. From germline, CDR1 is DFQATT and CDR2 SNEGSKA (reference sequence). CDR3 region: CSASPGGGGLYEQYF. Written as DNA, the CDR3 is TGCAGTGCTAGCCCCGGTGGGGGGGGTCTCTACGAGCAGTACTTC.

This clonotype was found a few times. This rearrangement joins TRBV20-1 to TRBJ2-1; D remains unclear. Trimming left V 4 bases short and J 7 bases short, with 14 bases between. This CDR3 region has 13 residues. CDR1 DFQATT and CDR2 SNEGSKA come from the germline V gene (reference sequence). The CDR3 loop reads CSATNQLGNEQFF. The CDR3 DNA sequence: TGCAGTGCTACCAATCAATTGGGGAATGAGCAGTTCTTC.

This chain links TRBV12-3 or TRBV12-4 with TRBJ2-1; 7 nucleotides agree with TRBD1. V dropped 6 bases and J dropped 4; count of bases not matched to a gene: 3. There are 13 residues in the CDR3. Here the CDR3 reads CASRGGQYNEQFF. CDR3 sequence (DNA): TGTGCCAGCAGAGGGGGCCAGTACAATGAGCAGTTCTTC.

The CDR3 spells CASSVAVGSGNTIYF. CDR3 in DNA: TGCGCCAGCAGCGTGGCCGTTGGCTCTGGAAACACCATATATTTT. The V and J genes are TRBV5-1 and TRBJ1-3; D gene ambiguous. The CDR3 totals 15 residues. The germline V gene encodes CDR1 SGHRS and CDR2 YFSETQ. V was shortened by 4 bases and J by 0 bases, with 11 bases between the two germline ends.

This clonotype was observed a handful of times. V and J are TRBV30 and TRBJ1-1; D gene ambiguous. V was trimmed by 2 bases and J by 6 bases, leaving 10 bases between them. This CDR3 contains 12 residues. CDR1 is GTSNPN and CDR2 is SVGIG in the germline V gene (reference sequence). For the CDR3, the DNA is TGTGCCTGGAGTCCCGGGGTGGCTGAAGCTTTCTTT. This codes for CAWSPGVAEAFF.

This clonotype was counted only a few times. The chain links TRBV18 to TRBJ1-4; no clear D. Trimming cost V 3 bases and J 6 bases, with 14 bases left between them. The germline gives CDR1 KGHSH, CDR2 LQKENI. This CDR3 region has 15 residues. CDR3 sequence: CASSPIGSSYEKLFF. DNA for the CDR3: TGTGCCAGCTCACCGATCGGAAGTTCTTATGAAAAACTGTTTTTT. The whole variable domain, remainder taken from reference TRBV18 and TRBJ1-4, is NAGVMQNPRHLVRRRGQEARLRCSPMKGHSHVYWYRQLPEEGLKFMVYLQKENIIDESGMPKERFSAEFPKEGPSILRIQQVVRGDSAAYFCASSPIGSSYEKLFFGSGTQLSVL.

The V call is TRBV25-1, the J call TRBJ2-5, with a weak D call TRBD2 (6 bases). The germline V gene has CDR1 MGHDK and CDR2 SYGVNS. The CDR3 covers 15 residues. V was clipped by 3 bases and J by 0 bases, with 11 bases between them. The CDR3 nucleotides are TGTGCCAGCAGTGAGGGACTTCAGTACCAAGAGACCCAGTACTTC. Translating it yields CASSEGLQYQETQYF.

The chain is built from TRBV6-5 and TRBJ2-1, with D tentatively TRBD2 (6 bases). The germline V and J ends were trimmed by 6 bases and 10 bases, with 22 bases remaining between them. The CDR3 is 15 amino acids. Germline lookup yields CDR1 MNHEY and CDR2 SVGAGI. CDR3: CASSPRGAVSGEQFF. The CDR3 DNA follows: TGTGCCAGCAGCCCACGCGGGGCTGTTTCTGGGGAGCAGTTCTTC.

The chain recombines TRBV7-2 with TRBJ1-6; D is uncertain. The CDR3 sequence is 16 residues long. V was trimmed by 7 bases and J by 3 bases, leaving 16 bases between them. Germline values: CDR1 SGHTA, CDR2 FQGNSA. CDR3 DNA: TGTGCCAGCATCTCGGCCCCTCAAAGCTATAATTCACCCCTCCACTTT. Amino acid sequence: CASISAPQSYNSPLHF.

The chain links TRBV6-6 to TRBJ2-1; maybe TRBD2 (6 bases). Germline loops: CDR1 MNHNY, CDR2 SVGAGI (reference sequence). CDR3 length equals 12 residues. V dropped 5 bases and J dropped 14 bases, with 16 bases sitting between them. CDR3 coding DNA: TGTGCCAGCAGTGTACCGGGCCAGCGGGAGTTCTTC. Its translation is CASSVPGQREFF.

For the CDR3, the DNA is TGTGCCACCAGCAGAGATCGGAATCGAGGCTACACCTTC. Protein: CATSRDRNRGYTF. The chain couples TRBV15 to TRBJ1-2; no clear D. Germline CDR1 reads LNHNV; CDR2 reads YYDKDF (reference sequence). The V end was cut by 0 bases, the J end by 8 bases, with 10 bases between. The CDR3 contains 13 residues.

This clonotype came up a few times. V and J are TRBV4-1 and TRBJ1-2; possibly TRBD1 for D (5 bases). Germline V CDR1 and CDR2: MGHRA, YSYEKL. The CDR3 consists of 16 residues. Trimming shortened V by 0 bases and J by 6 bases, and 17 bases separated the two germline ends. This CDR3 is CASSQEFPGGGNGYTF. The CDR3 DNA sequence: TGCGCCAGCAGCCAAGAGTTTCCCGGGGGAGGGAATGGCTACACCTTC.

The chain links TRBV3-1 to TRBJ1-1; D possibly corresponds to TRBD1 (5 bases). With 1 base removed from V and 4 bases from J, the gap between germline ends came to 16 bases. From germline, CDR1 is LGHDT and CDR2 YNNKEL (reference sequence). This CDR3 contains 16 residues. CDR3 protein: CASSQGLGRGGTEAFF. The CDR3 DNA follows: TGTGCCAGCAGCCAAGGTTTGGGGCGAGGTGGCACTGAAGCTTTCTTT.

This clonotype was picked up many times. The chain couples TRBV18 to TRBJ2-3, with TRBD2 as a possible D gene (6 bases). The germline V and J ends were trimmed by 3 bases and 0 bases, with 13 bases remaining between them. Germline V gives CDR1 KGHSH, CDR2 LQKENI. The CDR3 totals 16 residues. The CDR3 sequence: CASSPPGGASTDTQYF. CDR3 DNA sequence: TGTGCCAGCTCACCCCCAGGCGGGGCAAGCACAGATACGCAGTATTTT. Using reference TRBV18 and TRBJ2-3 for the parts outside the CDR3, the full variable domain is NAGVMQNPRHLVRRRGQEARLRCSPMKGHSHVYWYRQLPEEGLKFMVYLQKENIIDESGMPKERFSAEFPKEGPSILRIQQVVRGDSAAYFCASSPPGGASTDTQYFGPGTRLTVL.

This clonotype was counted only a few times. This chain uses TRBV20-1 with TRBJ1-2, with 10 bases lining up with TRBD1. Trimming at V came to 0 bases and at J to 5 bases, leaving 6 bases not matched to a gene. CDR1 DFQATT and CDR2 SNEGSKA come from the germline V gene (reference sequence). This CDR3 is built from 15 residues. This CDR3 reads CSARDLDRGQYGYTF. As DNA, the CDR3 is TGCAGTGCTAGAGATCTCGACAGGGGGCAATATGGCTACACCTTC.

V usage is TRBV6-5 and J usage is TRBJ1-1, with 7 bases that match TRBD1. The CDR3 length is 17 residues. V shed 2 bases, J shed 2 bases, and the junction held 11 bases outside the gene matches. CDR1 and CDR2 (germline): MNHEY, SVGAGI. The CDR3 nucleotides read TGTGCCAGCAGTTACACCCGTGAGGGGGCCGTCAACACTGAAGCTTTCTTT. It is translated as CASSYTREGAVNTEAFF.

This chain links TRBV28 with TRBJ2-2, with D perhaps TRBD1 (5 bases). CDR3 length: 13 residues. Germline CDR1 reads MDHEN; CDR2 reads SYDVKM. V was clipped by 10 bases and J by 1 base, with 10 bases between them. This chain's CDR3 is CATNQGNTGELFF. The CDR3 DNA reads TGTGCCACCAACCAGGGGAACACCGGGGAGCTGTTTTTT.

The rearrangement joins TRBV7-2 to TRBJ2-5; TRBD2 agrees at 8 bases. V lost 2 bases and J lost 2; bases outside the gene matches: 7. Germline V lookup: CDR1 SGHTA, CDR2 FQGNSA. The CDR3 consists of 16 residues. The CDR3 sequence: CASSLPGLVSQETQYF. CDR3 coding DNA: TGTGCCAGCAGCTTACCGGGACTAGTTTCGCAAGAGACCCAGTACTTC.

This clonotype was counted only a few times. This chain connects TRBV6-1 to TRBJ1-1; 10 bases match TRBD1. The CDR3 is 12 residues long. The V segment lost 10 bases and the J segment 7 bases; nucleotides outside the gene matches: 6. Germline V CDR1 and CDR2: MNHNS, SASEGT. The CDR3, as DNA: TGTGCCATCCGTTGGGACAGGGGTGAAGCTTTCTTT. It encodes CAIRWDRGEAFF.

The rearrangement joins TRBV11-2 to TRBJ1-1, with D perhaps TRBD1 (5 bases). Trimming removed 5 bases from V and 6 bases from J, with 22 bases in between. The CDR3 sequence is 16 residues long. Germline V gene lookup returns CDR1 SGHAT and CDR2 FQNNGV. The CDR3 region is CASSASRYRRGPEAFF. CDR3 sequence (DNA): TGTGCCAGCAGCGCCAGTCGGTACAGGAGGGGACCTGAAGCTTTCTTT.

This clonotype was seen a few times. This sequence joins TRBV6-5 and TRBJ2-1; D remains ambiguous. CDR1 and CDR2 from the germline V gene are MNHEY and SVGAGI. The CDR3 length is 15 residues. V was pared by 2 bases and J by 4 bases, with 12 bases between. The CDR3 sequence: CASSYRTPLYNEQFF. In DNA, the CDR3 is TGTGCCAGCAGTTACCGTACTCCCCTTTACAATGAGCAGTTCTTC.

The chain carries TRBV6-2 or TRBV6-3 and TRBJ2-4, with 7 bases that match TRBD1. V lost 0 bases, J lost 9 bases, and 5 bases stayed unmatched. The CDR3 length is 14 residues. The germline V gene has CDR1 MNHEY and CDR2 SVGEGT. CDR3 loop: CASSYSQGYSIQYF. CDR3 bases: TGTGCCAGCAGTTACTCACAGGGGTACAGCATTCAGTACTTC.

This clonotype was observed a few times. The chain has TRBV20-1 and TRBJ2-2; the D gene is possibly TRBD1 (6 bases). Per germline, CDR1 DFQATT and CDR2 SNEGSKA (reference sequence). CDR3 size: 14 residues. The V end was cut by 1 base, the J end by 4 bases, with 10 bases between. In nucleotides, the CDR3 is TGCAGTGCTAGAGCCACAGGGAGCACCGGGGAGCTGTTTTTT. Residues: CSARATGSTGELFF.

The V gene is TRBV29-1, the J gene TRBJ2-7, with 7 bases lining up with TRBD1. Per germline, CDR1 SQVTM and CDR2 ANQGSEA. The CDR3 has 15 amino acids. V gave up 1 base and J gave up 2 bases; unmatched junction bases: 8. The CDR3 coding sequence is TGCAGCGTTGAAGGACACGGGACAGCCACCTACGAGCAGTACTTC. Its protein product is CSVEGHGTATYEQYF.

This clonotype was detected only a few times. The rearrangement joins TRBV28 to TRBJ2-1; 8 nucleotides line up with TRBD2. Looked up from germline, CDR1 is MDHEN and CDR2 is SYDVKM. The CDR3 consists of 14 residues. V lost 6 bases and J lost 6; bases outside the gene matches: 7. The CDR3 spells CASSLGGAINEQFF. CDR3 sequence (DNA): TGTGCCAGCAGCCTCGGGGGGGCCATCAATGAGCAGTTCTTC.

This clonotype was observed a handful of times. V and J are TRBV4-2 and TRBJ2-7; weak D call: TRBD2 (6 bases). With 4 bases removed from V and 0 bases from J, the gap between germline ends came to 16 bases. This CDR3 has 16 residues. Germline assignment: CDR1 LGHNA and CDR2 YNFKEQ. In DNA form, the CDR3 reads TGTGCCAGCAGCCCCCTTGGGACTCCCGGCTCCTACGAGCAGTACTTC. Translating it yields CASSPLGTPGSYEQYF.

The chain uses TRBV12-3 or TRBV12-4 and TRBJ1-5, with 8 bases aligning to TRBD1. The V segment lost 3 bases and the J segment 7 bases; nucleotides outside the gene matches: 5. The CDR3 is made up of 14 amino acids. The CDR3 reads CASSLQGAIQPQHF. DNA for the CDR3: TGTGCCAGCAGTTTGCAGGGGGCGATCCAGCCCCAGCATTTT.

This clonotype was counted ten times or more. The chain joins TRBV7-2 to TRBJ1-6; D possibly corresponds to TRBD1 (6 bases). The germline gives CDR1 SGHTA, CDR2 FQGNSA. The CDR3 spans 15 residues. Trimming took 5 bases from V and 5 from J, leaving 13 bases between them. CDR3 sequence reads: CASSPTGTNNSPLHF. In nucleotides, the CDR3 is TGTGCCAGCAGCCCAACCGGGACAAATAATTCACCCCTCCACTTT. Drawing the rest from reference TRBV7-2 and TRBJ1-6, the complete variable domain is GAGVSQSPSNKVTEKGKDVELRCDPISGHTALYWYRQSLGQGLEFLIYFQGNSAPDKSGLPSDRFSAERTGGSVSTLTIQRTQQEDSAVYLCASSPTGTNNSPLHFGNGTRLTVT.

The chain joins TRBV11-3 to TRBJ2-3, with D unclear. CDR3 length equals 17 residues. CDR1 is SGHNT and CDR2 is YENEEA in the germline V gene. Deletions cut 2 bases from V and 4 bases from J, with 19 bases between. The CDR3 coding sequence is TGTGCCAGCAGCTTAAGGGCTCATAACAAGATTCCAGATACGCAGTATTTT. Amino acid sequence: CASSLRAHNKIPDTQYF.

This clonotype was observed a few times. J is TRBJ2-7 and V is TRBV7-2; D is undetermined. There are 13 residues in the CDR3. Germline values: CDR1 SGHTA, CDR2 FQGNSA. Trimming cost V 2 bases and J 6 bases, with 11 bases left between them. CDR3 sequence (DNA): TGTGCCAGCAGCTTATCGCCCCTAGGCGAGCAGTACGTC. This gives the protein CASSLSPLGEQYV.